A single sample gave rise to the 27 T cell receptor beta chains below, sequenced in a study of blood T cells in healthy people across ages. Sample-barcoded 5' priming and a J-beta primer mix drove a second PCR of roughly 6 to 12 cycles. TCRdb re-derived calls from the 5' RACE reads in MiXCR, one entry per CDR3 protein. Of 790,000 or so distinct CDR3 sequences listed, approximately 60% are singletons. The sample was blood. The receptors shown here come from a man between 35 and 55 years old in good health.

The chain links TRBV29-1 to TRBJ2-4, with a tentative D call TRBD2 (6 bases). CDR1 SQVTM and CDR2 ANQGSEA come from the germline V gene. Trimming removed 2 bases from V and 1 base from J, with 9 bases in between. The CDR3 spans 14 residues. The DNA of the CDR3 is TGCAGCGTTGAACGGGGGACGGCCAAAAACATTCAGTACTTC. Its protein product is CSVERGTAKNIQYF. Full variable domain (outside the CDR3, taken from reference TRBV29-1 and TRBJ2-4): SAVISQKPSRDICQRGTSLTIQCQVDSQVTMMFWYRQQPGQSLTLIATANQGSEATYESGFVIDKFPISRPNLTFSTLTVSNMSPEDSSIYLCSVERGTAKNIQYFGAGTRLSVL.

The chain recombines TRBV2 with TRBJ1-6; a possible D gene is TRBD1 (6 bases). The germline V gene has CDR1 SNHLY and CDR2 FYNNEI. This CDR3 spans 15 amino acids. V lost 11 bases, J lost 7 bases, and 21 bases lay in between. The CDR3 spells CASGEKGGYNSPLHF. Here the CDR3 DNA reads TGTGCCTCCGGGGAGAAAGGGGGATACAATTCACCCCTCCACTTT.

This clonotype turned up a few times. V usage is TRBV7-9 and J usage is TRBJ2-7, with a possible D match to TRBD2 (6 bases). V lost 5 bases to trimming and J lost 3 bases, with 14 bases between them. This CDR3 is built from 14 residues. Germline assignment: CDR1 SEHNR and CDR2 FQNEAQ (reference sequence). The CDR3 sequence: CASSAGGTVYEQYF. DNA of the CDR3: TGTGCCAGCAGCGCAGGAGGGACGGTCTACGAGCAGTACTTC.

This clonotype showed up just a few times. The CDR3 nucleotides read TGCAGTGTCGACGCACTAGCGGCTAAAGAGACCCAGTACTTC. This sequence encodes CSVDALAAKETQYF. The rearrangement links TRBV20-1 to TRBJ2-5; TRBD2 matches at 8 bases. The J segment lost 3 bases and the V segment lost 7 bases, leaving 10 bases of the junction unmatched. CDR1 is DFQATT and CDR2 is SNEGSKA in the germline V gene (reference sequence). The CDR3 totals 14 residues.

This chain links TRBV21-1 with TRBJ1-2. TRBV21-1 is tagged as a pseudogene. The CDR3 covers 15 residues. CDR3 in DNA: TGTGCCAGCAGCAAAGCTGGAGGGGAGAACTATGGCTACACCTTC. It codes for CASSKAGGENYGYTF.

About this clonotype itself: At one boundary the junction diverges from the germline segment, which might be a read error. The V call is TRBV27, the J call TRBJ2-1, with 10 bases matching TRBD2. Germline V gives CDR1 MNHEY, CDR2 SMNVEV (reference sequence). The length of the CDR3 is 19 residues. As DNA, the CDR3 is TGTGCCAGCAGTTTGTCAGGGTTTGCTAGCGGGGGCTCCTACAATGAGCAGTTTTTC. This translates into CASSLSGFASGGSYNEQFF.

This clonotype was counted only a few times. This rearrangement joins TRBV11-1 to TRBJ2-5; D may match TRBD1 or TRBD2 (5 bases each). The J call could be wrong; TRBJ2-7 is a better fit for the DNA end. The CDR3 runs 14 residues. Germline V gives CDR1 SGHAT, CDR2 FQDESV (reference sequence). Here the CDR3 reads CASSFTEGPNEQYF. DNA for the CDR3: TGTGCCAGCAGCTTTACAGAGGGGCCGAACGAGCAGTACTTC.

This clonotype was recorded only once. V is TRBV20-1 and J is TRBJ1-4; possible D gene TRBD1, 6 bases. The V and J ends lost 5 bases and 6 bases respectively, with 13 bases between them. The CDR3 runs to 13 residues. Germline V gene data show CDR1 as DFQATT and CDR2 as SNEGSKA (reference sequence). The DNA for the CDR3 is TGCAGTGCTCACGGGGGGCGAGATGAAAAACTGTTTTTT. Translated, it gives CSAHGGRDEKLFF.

The chain links TRBV13 to TRBJ2-1, with 12 bases aligning to TRBD2. J was trimmed by 7 bases and V by 3 bases; bases with no gene match: 4. This CDR3 is 15 amino acids long. The germline V gene encodes CDR1 PRHDT and CDR2 FYEKMQ (reference sequence). The CDR3 DNA reads as TGTGCCAGCAGCTTTTGGGGGACTAGCGGGAATGAGCAGTTCTTC. This sequence encodes CASSFWGTSGNEQFF.

J is TRBJ1-2 and V is TRBV7-2; D not certain. CDR3 length: 14 residues. V lost 1 base and J 1 base, leaving 7 bases between the germline ends. From germline, CDR1 is SGHTA and CDR2 FQGNSA. The CDR3 here is CASSLGPDNYGYTF. DNA for the CDR3: TGTGCCAGCAGCTTAGGTCCCGATAACTATGGCTACACCTTC. Based on the CDR3 plus reference TRBV7-2 and TRBJ1-2, the full variable domain is GAGVSQSPSNKVTEKGKDVELRCDPISGHTALYWYRQSLGQGLEFLIYFQGNSAPDKSGLPSDRFSAERTGGSVSTLTIQRTQQEDSAVYLCASSLGPDNYGYTFGSGTRLTVV.

This sequence joins TRBV20-1 and TRBJ2-2; D is uncertain. Trimming removed 0 bases from V and 1 base from J, with 6 bases in between. The CDR3 consists of 14 residues. From germline, CDR1 is DFQATT and CDR2 SNEGSKA (reference sequence). CDR3 region: CSARDARNTGELFF. DNA for the CDR3: TGCAGTGCTAGAGATGCCAGGAACACCGGGGAGCTGTTTTTT.

J is TRBJ2-3 and V is TRBV7-9; 9 bases align to TRBD2. Trimming took 5 bases from V and 3 from J; bases not matched to a gene: 9. This CDR3 comprises 16 residues. Per the germline V gene, CDR1 is SEHNR and CDR2 is FQNEAQ (reference sequence). DNA for the CDR3: TGTGCCAGCAGCCCAGAGGGCCTAGCGGGAACAGATACGCAGTATTTT. Encoded protein: CASSPEGLAGTDTQYF.

J is TRBJ2-7 and V is TRBV11-3; TRBD2 agrees at 8 bases. The J call is uncertain, as TRBJ2-5 better fits the DNA end. The CDR3 loop spans 14 amino acids. In germline, CDR1 is SGHNT, CDR2 YENEEA. For the CDR3, the DNA is TGTGCCAGCAGCCCATATAGCGGGGTAGAGACCCAGTACTTC. Amino acids: CASSPYSGVETQYF.

The V gene is TRBV28, the J gene TRBJ2-7; tentative D call: TRBD1 (6 bases). Judging by the DNA end, TRBJ2-5 fits better; the J call may be wrong. Germline-derived CDR1 and CDR2 are MDHEN and SYDVKM. CDR3 length equals 15 residues. The CDR3 nucleotides are TGTGCCAGCACCCTCAAACAGGGATGGACAGAGACCCAGTACTTC. It is translated as CASTLKQGWTETQYF.

J is TRBJ2-3 and V is TRBV7-2; the D is unclear. Germline CDR1 is SGHTA and CDR2 is FQGNSA. V lost 2 bases, J lost 2 bases, and 8 bases lay in between. CDR3 size: 14 residues. CDR3 loop: CASSLSPNTDTQYF. The CDR3 DNA follows: TGTGCCAGCAGCTTATCCCCTAACACAGATACGCAGTATTTT.

The chain has TRBV18 and TRBJ1-1; tentative D call: TRBD1 (6 bases). V lost 6 bases and J 8 bases, leaving 22 bases between the germline ends. The CDR3 runs 15 residues. In germline, CDR1 is KGHSH, CDR2 LQKENI. Written as DNA, the CDR3 is TGTGCCAGCTCGTCCGAGTGGGGGGCGGCGGCAGAAGCTTTCTTT. Amino acids: CASSSEWGAAAEAFF. The variable domain in full, completed from reference TRBV18 and TRBJ1-1, reads NAGVMQNPRHLVRRRGQEARLRCSPMKGHSHVYWYRQLPEEGLKFMVYLQKENIIDESGMPKERFSAEFPKEGPSILRIQQVVRGDSAAYFCASSSEWGAAAEAFFGQGTRLTVV.

The rearrangement uses TRBV14 and TRBJ2-5, with D unclear. The CDR3 is 13 amino acids. Per the germline V gene, CDR1 is SGHDN and CDR2 is FVKESK. The V end was cut by 2 bases, the J end by 2 bases, with 6 bases between. CDR3 residues: CASSQSQQETQYF. CDR3 DNA sequence: TGTGCCAGCAGCCAATCGCAGCAAGAGACCCAGTACTTC. The whole variable domain, remainder taken from reference TRBV14 and TRBJ2-5, is EAGVTQFPSHSVIEKGQTVTLRCDPISGHDNLYWYRRVMGKEIKFLLHFVKESKQDESGMPNNRFLAERTGGTYSTLKVQPAELEDSGVYFCASSQSQQETQYFGPGTRLLVL.

This sequence joins TRBV28 and TRBJ2-3, with D possibly being TRBD2 (6 bases). Germline loops: CDR1 MDHEN, CDR2 SYDVKM. V was trimmed by 5 bases and J by 2 bases, leaving 17 bases between them. This CDR3 region has 16 residues. The CDR3 loop reads CASSQTGTFNTDTQYF. The CDR3 bases are TGTGCCAGCAGTCAAACCGGGACTTTCAACACAGATACGCAGTATTTT.

This rearrangement joins TRBV7-9 to TRBJ1-4; unclear D gene. This CDR3 contains 14 residues. The V end was cut by 1 base, the J end by 7 bases, with 10 bases between. Germline V gene data show CDR1 as SEHNR and CDR2 as FQNEAQ (reference sequence). CDR3 in amino acids: CASSLERWSEKLFF. The CDR3 nucleotides read TGTGCCAGCAGCTTAGAAAGGTGGAGTGAAAAACTGTTTTTT.

This chain uses TRBV7-8 with TRBJ1-5, with D tentatively TRBD1 (6 bases). Trimming pared 10 bases from V and 2 bases from J, leaving 15 bases between. Per germline, CDR1 SGHVS and CDR2 FQNEAQ. There are 14 residues in the CDR3. CDR3: CANGQLFGNQPQHF. The CDR3 coding sequence is TGTGCCAACGGACAGCTGTTTGGCAATCAGCCCCAGCATTTT.

This clonotype showed up just once. The rearrangement joins TRBV7-2 to TRBJ1-4; D not certain. The V end was cut by 5 bases, the J end by 11 bases, with 15 bases between. Germline V gives CDR1 SGHTA, CDR2 FQGNSA. This CDR3 spans 13 amino acids. The CDR3 sequence: CASSQNEGEKLFF. For the CDR3, the DNA is TGTGCCAGCAGCCAAAATGAAGGTGAGAAACTGTTTTTT.

On this clonotype: An end of the junction differs from the germline gene, which may be a read error. This chain uses TRBV6-5 with TRBJ2-5, with D perhaps matching TRBD1 (5 bases). CDR3 length: 13 residues. Germline assignment: CDR1 MNHEY and CDR2 SVGAGI. DNA of the CDR3: TGTGCCAGCAGTCGACAGTCACAAGGGACCCAGTACTTC. This encodes CASSRQSQGTQYF.

The chain joins TRBV5-5 to TRBJ2-3, with 11 bases matching TRBD1. The CDR3 has 14 residues. V trimming: 5 bases; J trimming: 5 bases; junction bases outside the gene matches: 4. Germline V gene lookup returns CDR1 SGHKS and CDR2 YYEKEE (reference sequence). In DNA, the CDR3 is TGTGCCAGCAGACCCGGGACAGGGGGAGATACGCAGTATTTT. Its translation is CASRPGTGGDTQYF.

The V call is TRBV29-1, the J call TRBJ2-3; tentatively, D is TRBD1 (5 bases). Germline CDR1 SQVTM, CDR2 ANQGSEA. This CDR3 has 12 amino acids. Between the trimmed V and J ends, which lost 4 bases and 5 bases, there was a span of 10 bases. The CDR3 bases are TGCAGCGTTGCGCAGGGCCAAGATACGCAGTATTTT. It is translated as CSVAQGQDTQYF.

This clonotype was picked up a small number of times. The chain employs TRBV29-1 and TRBJ2-5; the match to TRBD2 covers 8 bases. The length of the CDR3 is 14 residues. CDR1 is SQVTM, CDR2 ANQGSEA, per germline. The V and J ends lost 6 bases and 4 bases, in that order; junction bases with no gene match: 10. CDR3 DNA sequence: TGCAGCGTCCTCATCGGGGGGGTCAGAGAGACCCAGTACTTC. Protein sequence: CSVLIGGVRETQYF. Based on the CDR3 plus reference TRBV29-1 and TRBJ2-5, the full variable domain is SAVISQKPSRDICQRGTSLTIQCQVDSQVTMMFWYRQQPGQSLTLIATANQGSEATYESGFVIDKFPISRPNLTFSTLTVSNMSPEDSSIYLCSVLIGGVRETQYFGPGTRLLVL.

This chain connects TRBV25-1 to TRBJ2-1; 9 positions match TRBD2. The end of the DNA aligns better with TRBJ2-7, so the J call may be wrong. The germline V gene has CDR1 MGHDK and CDR2 SYGVNS. CDR3 length: 16 amino acids. The CDR3 DNA follows: TGTGCCAGCAGTGAATCCGCGGGAGGGTCATACAATGAGCAGTACTTC. It specifies CASSESAGGSYNEQYF.

The rearrangement uses TRBV10-3 and TRBJ2-3; the D gene is possibly TRBD1 (6 bases). V lost 2 bases and J lost 6, with 15 bases in between. The CDR3 sequence is 15 residues long. Per the germline V gene, CDR1 is ENHRY and CDR2 is SYGVKD. The CDR3: CAISEIGGSGDTQYF. The CDR3 DNA sequence: TGTGCCATCAGTGAGATAGGGGGTTCCGGGGATACGCAGTATTTT.